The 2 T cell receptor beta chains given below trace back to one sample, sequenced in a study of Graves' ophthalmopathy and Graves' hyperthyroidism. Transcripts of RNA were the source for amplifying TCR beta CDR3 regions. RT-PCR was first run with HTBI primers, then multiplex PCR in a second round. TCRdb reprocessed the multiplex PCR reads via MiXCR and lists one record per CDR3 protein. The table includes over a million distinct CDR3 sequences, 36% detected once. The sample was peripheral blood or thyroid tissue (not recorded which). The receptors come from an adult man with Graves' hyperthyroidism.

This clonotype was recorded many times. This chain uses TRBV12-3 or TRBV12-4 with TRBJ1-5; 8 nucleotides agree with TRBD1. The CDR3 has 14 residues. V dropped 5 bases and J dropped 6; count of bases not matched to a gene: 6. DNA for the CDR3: TGTGCCAGCAGTCCCCAGCAGGGGGCTCAGCCCCAGCATTTT. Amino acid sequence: CASSPQQGAQPQHF.

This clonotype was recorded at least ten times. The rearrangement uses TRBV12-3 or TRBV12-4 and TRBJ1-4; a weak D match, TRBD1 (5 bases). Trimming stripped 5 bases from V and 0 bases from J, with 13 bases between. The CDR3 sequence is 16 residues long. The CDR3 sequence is CASSPPATATNEKLFF. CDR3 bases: TGTGCCAGCAGTCCCCCCGCGACAGCAACTAATGAAAAACTGTTTTTT.